One sample yielded the 16 T cell receptor beta chains listed below, sequenced in a study of spatial heterogeneity in lung cancer. TCRdb itself ran the 5' RACE reads through MiXCR, one entry per CDR3 protein. The sample includes about 15,000 distinct CDR3 sequences, roughly 6.6% seen only once; the top ten take 8.9%. Regarding the study as a whole: Tumor mutation counts were tracked by expanded intratumoral alpha and beta TCR counts.

Time point described: sample taken at primary tumor resection. Their cognate antigens are unknown. The sample here was lung tumor tissue, taken at surgery. All receptors come from a male donor with early-stage non-small cell lung cancer.

This rearrangement joins TRBV5-4 to TRBJ2-7; D gene unclear. Germline-derived CDR1 and CDR2 are SGHNT and YYREEE (reference sequence). Deletions cut 0 bases from V and 6 bases from J, with 13 bases between. The CDR3 contains 14 residues. In DNA, the CDR3 is TGTGCCAGCAGCTTGGCAGGCGACGGATCCGAGCAGTACTTC. This codes for CASSLAGDGSEQYF.

The rearrangement uses TRBV5-5 and TRBJ2-1; D gene ambiguous. The germline gives CDR1 SGHKS, CDR2 YYEKEE (reference sequence). Trimming removed 4 bases from V and 6 bases from J, with 14 bases in between. The length of the CDR3 is 14 residues. The CDR3 here is CASSQYSVGNEQFF. The CDR3 coding sequence is TGTGCCAGCAGCCAATATTCGGTGGGCAATGAGCAGTTCTTC.

The chain is built from TRBV7-2 and TRBJ2-4; D might be TRBD1 or TRBD2, each matching 5 bases. The CDR3 runs to 16 residues. With 3 bases removed from V and 4 bases from J, the gap between germline ends came to 16 bases. Germline lookup yields CDR1 SGHTA and CDR2 FQGNSA. CDR3 DNA: TGTGCCAGCAGCTTTGGGCCCTCTTGGGGGAAAAACATTCAGTACTTC. It codes for CASSFGPSWGKNIQYF.

This clonotype was seen ten or more times. The V gene is TRBV12-3 or TRBV12-4, the J gene TRBJ1-6, with 7 bases fitting TRBD1. This CDR3 region has 14 residues. J gave up 9 bases and V 1 base, and 3 bases lay outside the gene matches. In DNA, the CDR3 is TGTGCCAGCAGTTTAGGACAGGGTAGTTCACCCCTCCACTTT. Translating gives CASSLGQGSSPLHF.

In this sample, this clonotype is medium-sized (0.01 to 0.1%). The V call is TRBV7-2, the J call TRBJ2-7, with D hard to call. The V gene's germline CDR1 is SGHTA and CDR2 FQGNSA. V was cut by 5 bases and J by 4 bases, with 15 bases left in between. This CDR3 is built from 14 residues. DNA of the CDR3: TGTGCCAGCAGCCCCCCGGGCGTTGGGTACGAGCAGTACTTC. Protein sequence: CASSPPGVGYEQYF.

V and J are TRBV20-1 and TRBJ2-3; D remains unclear. Germline V gives CDR1 DFQATT, CDR2 SNEGSKA (reference sequence). Trimming took 5 bases from V and 6 from J, leaving 21 bases between them. The CDR3 contains 15 residues. The CDR3 spells CSAAPPWAGSDTQYF. The CDR3 nucleotides are TGCAGTGCTGCCCCCCCCTGGGCAGGTAGTGATACGCAGTATTTT.

This clonotype was recorded at least ten times. CDR3 sequence reads: CATSRDNVMNQPQHF. CDR3 sequence (DNA): TGTGCCACCAGCAGAGATAACGTGATGAATCAGCCCCAGCATTTT. The V call is TRBV15, the J call TRBJ1-5; D is unresolved. Trimming removed 0 bases from V and 4 bases from J, with 10 bases in between. The CDR3 is made up of 15 amino acids. In germline, CDR1 is LNHNV, CDR2 YYDKDF (reference sequence).

This clonotype was detected ten times or more. The gene calls are TRBV20-1 and TRBJ2-3; 8 nucleotides match TRBD2. Germline CDR1 reads DFQATT; CDR2 reads SNEGSKA (reference sequence). J gave up 0 bases and V 7 bases, and 9 bases lay outside the gene matches. The CDR3 spans 15 residues. CDR3 amino acids: CSVEGSGVSTDTQYF. CDR3 coding DNA: TGCAGTGTCGAGGGTAGCGGGGTTAGCACAGATACGCAGTATTTT.

This clonotype has just a few counts. V usage is TRBV7-2 and J usage is TRBJ2-3, with 8 positions matching TRBD1. This CDR3 comprises 15 residues. Germline lookup yields CDR1 SGHTA and CDR2 FQGNSA. J gave up 6 bases and V 3 bases, and 8 bases lay outside the gene matches. The CDR3 protein is CASSLRQGSFDTQYF. The DNA for the CDR3 is TGTGCCAGCAGCTTGAGACAGGGGAGTTTTGATACGCAGTATTTT. The full variable domain, completed using reference TRBV7-2 and TRBJ2-3, is GAGVSQSPSNKVTEKGKDVELRCDPISGHTALYWYRQSLGQGLEFLIYFQGNSAPDKSGLPSDRFSAERTGGSVSTLTIQRTQQEDSAVYLCASSLRQGSFDTQYFGPGTRLTVL.

The rearrangement uses TRBV30 and TRBJ1-6; D is ambiguous. The CDR3 extends over 14 amino acids. The germline gives CDR1 GTSNPN, CDR2 SVGIG (reference sequence). V was trimmed by 0 bases and J by 3 bases, leaving 6 bases between them. This CDR3 reads CAWSVYSYNSPLHF. In DNA form, the CDR3 reads TGTGCCTGGAGTGTCTACAGCTATAATTCACCCCTCCACTTT. Drawing the rest from reference TRBV30 and TRBJ1-6, the complete variable domain is SQTIHQWPATLVQPVGSPLSLECTVEGTSNPNLYWYRQAAGRGLQLLFYSVGIGQISSEVPQNLSASRPQDRQFILSSKKLLLSDSGFYLCAWSVYSYNSPLHFGNGTRLTVT.

The rearrangement uses TRBV7-9 and TRBJ2-6; D possibly corresponds to TRBD2 (5 bases). Trimming left V 1 base short and J 1 base short, with 14 bases between. CDR1 and CDR2 (germline): SEHNR, FQNEAQ (reference sequence). There are 18 residues in the CDR3. The CDR3, as DNA: TGTGCCAGCAGCTTAGGCTCCGGACTTGAGTCTGGGGCCAACGTCCTGACTTTC. This encodes CASSLGSGLESGANVLTF.

The chain uses TRBV20-1 and TRBJ2-7; D not certain. This CDR3 comprises 13 residues. The V and J ends lost 3 bases and 6 bases respectively, with 15 bases between them. Germline CDR1 DFQATT, CDR2 SNEGSKA (reference sequence). CDR3 in DNA: TGCAGTGCTAGTGTCCCGGGTCTAAGCGAGCAGTACTTC. Translation: CSASVPGLSEQYF.

This chain joins TRBV6-1 and TRBJ2-3; 7 bases are shared with TRBD2. CDR3 length equals 15 residues. J gave up 9 bases and V 8 bases, and 17 bases lay outside the gene matches. From germline, CDR1 is MNHNS and CDR2 SASEGT. The CDR3 sequence is CASGAHATRGGTQYF. The CDR3 DNA sequence: TGTGCCAGCGGTGCACACGCGACAAGGGGAGGGACGCAGTATTTT.

The table lists this clonotype with many counts. This chain connects TRBV20-1 to TRBJ1-5; a weak D match, TRBD1 (5 bases). The V end lost 1 base, the J end lost 1 base, and 14 bases lay between the germline ends. This CDR3 region has 16 residues. Germline CDR1 is DFQATT and CDR2 is SNEGSKA (reference sequence). Here the CDR3 reads CSARAAGGRSNQPQHF. CDR3 DNA: TGCAGTGCTAGAGCGGCGGGGGGTAGGAGCAATCAGCCCCAGCATTTT.

This clonotype has a count of ten or more. The rearrangement links TRBV20-1 to TRBJ2-3, with D possibly matching TRBD1 (6 bases). Deletions cut 7 bases from V and 2 bases from J, with 13 bases between. Germline-derived CDR1 and CDR2 are DFQATT and SNEGSKA (reference sequence). The CDR3 is made up of 13 amino acids. The CDR3 is CSGRDTYTDTQYF. CDR3 DNA: TGCAGTGGCCGGGACACCTACACAGATACGCAGTATTTT.

In its sample, this clonotype was seen a few times. The rearrangement links TRBV24-1 to TRBJ2-6, with a weak D call TRBD2 (5 bases). This CDR3 is 17 amino acids long. Germline CDR1 is KGHDR and CDR2 is SFDVKD. V was trimmed by 3 bases and J by 0 bases, leaving 11 bases between them. This CDR3 reads CATSDRESYSGANVLTF. The CDR3 DNA reads TGTGCCACCAGTGATCGGGAAAGCTACTCTGGGGCCAACGTCCTGACTTTC.